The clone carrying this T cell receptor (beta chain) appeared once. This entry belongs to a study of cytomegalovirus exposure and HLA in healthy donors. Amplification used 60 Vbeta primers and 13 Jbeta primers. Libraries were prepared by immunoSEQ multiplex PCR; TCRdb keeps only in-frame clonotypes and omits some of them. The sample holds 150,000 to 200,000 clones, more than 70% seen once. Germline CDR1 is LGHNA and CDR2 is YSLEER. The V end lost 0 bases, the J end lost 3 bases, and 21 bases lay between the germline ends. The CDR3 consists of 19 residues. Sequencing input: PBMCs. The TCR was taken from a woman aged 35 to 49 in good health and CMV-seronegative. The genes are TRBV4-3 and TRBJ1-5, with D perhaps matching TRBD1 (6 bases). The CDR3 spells CASSQDLSRGVGLNQPQHF. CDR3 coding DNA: TGCGCCAGCAGCCAAGATTTGAGCAGGGGAGTTGGTCTCAATCAGCCCCAGCATTTT.